The rows below give T cell receptor beta chains drawn from one sample of a study of OX40 agonist ivuxolimab in advanced cancers. Libraries were prepared by immunoSEQ multiplex PCR; TCRdb keeps only in-frame clonotypes and omits some of them. Of around 63,000 clones in the sample, approximately 92% were seen once. Sequencing used CD4+ or CD8+ T cells sorted from blood, obtained in a trial of the OX40 agonist ivuxolimab. These receptors were collected from an adult with an advanced solid tumor such as melanoma, head and neck, liver or kidney cancer. CDR3s include the opening cysteine and the closing phenylalanine or tryptophan. The D gene is left open where the match is weak. The size entry is marked missing in some rows and otherwise reads once, few, many or a size class.

TRBJ2-5	TRBV18	NA	TRBD1	CATRGGLQETQYF	TGTGCCACCAGAGGGGGCCTCCAAGAGACCCAGTACTTC
TRBJ2-5	TRBV7-2	NA	TRBD2	CASSPRLAEGTQYF	TGTGCCAGCAGCCCGCGACTAGCTGAAGGGACCCAGTACTTC
TRBJ2-1	TRBV10-3	NA	NA	CAISEQRVGEQFF	TGTGCCATCAGTGAGCAGAGGGTAGGTGAGCAGTTCTTC
TRBJ1-1	TRBV5-1	NA	NA	CASSLGGANTEAFF	TGCGCCAGCAGCTTGGGAGGAGCGAACACTGAAGCTTTCTTT
TRBJ1-1	TRBV4-1	NA	TRBD1	CASSQPDRGRTEAFF	TGCGCCAGCAGCCAACCGGACAGGGGAAGGACTGAAGCTTTCTTT
TRBJ2-7	TRBV10-3	NA	NA	CAISAPGVGEQYF	TGTGCCATCAGTGCACCAGGGGTGGGCGAGCAGTACTTC
TRBJ2-7	TRBV7-2	NA	NA	CASSLARREAYEQYF	TGTGCCAGCAGCTTAGCCCGCAGGGAAGCCTACGAGCAGTACTTC
TRBJ2-3	TRBV19	NA	NA	CASSGAPGPADTQYF	TGTGCCAGTAGTGGGGCACCCGGTCCCGCAGATACGCAGTATTTT
TRBJ1-4	TRBV19	NA	NA	CASSLSRFEKLFF	TGTGCCAGCTCCCTCAGTCGTTTTGAAAAACTGTTTTTT
TRBJ1-5	TRBV18	NA	TRBD1	CASSTLIPGQGDQPQHF	TGTGCCAGCTCAACACTTATCCCGGGACAGGGCGATCAGCCCCAGCATTTT
TRBJ2-3	TRBV29-1	NA	NA	CSVAKGNTDTQYF	TGCAGCGTTGCCAAGGGAAACACAGATACGCAGTATTTT
TRBJ2-5	TRBV5-1	NA	NA	CASSLIGDRETQYF	TGCGCCAGCAGCTTGATCGGGGATCGAGAGACCCAGTACTTC
TRBJ2-1	TRBV9	NA	NA	CASSPRGAGLNNEQFF	TGTGCCAGCAGCCCCCGGGGGGCAGGGCTCAACAATGAGCAGTTCTTC
TRBJ1-5	TRBV18	NA	NA	CASSRGRDSNQPQHF	TGTGCCAGCTCAAGGGGCAGGGATAGCAATCAGCCCCAGCATTTT
TRBJ1-1	TRBV6-5	once	NA	CASSEQVKTQAFF	TGTGCCAGCAGTGAACAAGTCAAAACTCAAGCTTTCTTT
TRBJ2-5	TRBV7-9	NA	NA	CASSFPDGQETQYF	TGTGCCAGCAGCTTCCCGGACGGCCAAGAGACCCAGTACTTC
TRBJ2-1	TRBV28	NA	TRBD2	CASSLYAGAGYNEQFF	TGTGCCAGCAGTTTATATGCGGGAGCGGGCTACAATGAGCAGTTCTTC
TRBJ1-1	TRBV11-2	NA	NA	CASSLRGSTEAFF	TGTGCCAGCAGCCTCAGGGGAAGCACTGAAGCTTTCTTT
TRBJ1-1	TRBV19	NA	TRBD1	CATSTGGTEAFF	TGTGCCACTTCGACAGGGGGCACTGAAGCTTTCTTT
TRBJ2-7	TRBV10-3	NA	TRBD1	CAISPGQGSYEQYF	TGTGCCATCAGTCCGGGACAGGGGTCCTACGAGCAGTACTTC
TRBJ2-1	TRBV4-2	NA	NA	CASSQDRGGGAYNEQFF	TGTGCCAGCAGCCAAGATCGGGGAGGGGGGGCCTACAATGAGCAGTTCTTC
TRBJ2-1	TRBV5-4	NA	TRBD2	CASSGLAGTNEQFF	TGTGCCAGCAGCGGTCTAGCGGGAACTAATGAGCAGTTCTTC
TRBJ2-7	TRBV5-1	NA	NA	CASSQQGGGYYEQYF	TGCGCCAGCAGCCAGCAAGGCGGGGGCTACTACGAGCAGTACTTC
TRBJ2-7	TRBV11-2	NA	TRBD1	CASSLRTGGYEQYF	TGTGCCAGCAGCTTACGAACAGGGGGCTACGAGCAGTACTTC
TRBJ1-3	TRBV2	NA	NA	CASSRNSGNTIYF	TGTGCCAGCAGTAGAAATTCTGGAAACACCATATATTTT